Below, 26 T cell receptor beta chains from the same sample are listed, as sequenced in a study of Tregs in tolerant kidney transplant recipients (dated by TCRdb to the late 2010s). Library construction relied on the immunoSEQ multiplex PCR assay. TCRdb mirrors the immuneACCESS table, restricted to in-frame sequences. Some clones are absent from its copies; in checked studies, under half trace to an unresolved V gene, and the reason for the others is unknown. For this sample, the table gives about 23,000 clones. About 4% of the sample comes from the top ten. In light of the paper, this sample's time point label describes: 6 months after combined kidney and bone marrow transplant. Related donors were used in the transplants with nonmyeloablative bone marrow transplantation, and mixed chimerism was transient in the human trials. This sample comprised CD4+ T cells from blood (PBMCs), obtained 6 months after the transplant. The receptors were gathered from a human patient who received a combined kidney and bone marrow transplant. In transplant recipients, some T cells may be of donor rather than host origin.

Of note for this clone: The CDR3 goes on 3 residues after the read ends, and that part is filled in from the germline J gene. V is TRBV7-2 and J is TRBJ1-6, with D perhaps matching TRBD1 (5 bases). V gave up 5 bases and J gave up 3 bases, with 11 bases separating them. CDR3 size: 15 residues. The germline gives CDR1 SGHTA, CDR2 FQGNSA. The sequenced part of the CDR3 DNA is TGTGCCAGCAGCCCAAGGGGACTCTATAATTCACCC. Translation: CASSPRGLYNSP. The CDR3 in full is CASSPRGLYNSPLHF.

A remark on this clone: The sequence runs out 3 residues before the end of the CDR3; the remainder is reconstructed from the germline J gene. The rearrangement uses TRBV30 and TRBJ2-3; TRBD2 matches 9 bases. The CDR3 has 18 residues. The trim removed 0 bases at V and 4 bases at J, leaving 14 bases unmatched. CDR1 and CDR2 from the germline V gene are GTSNPN and SVGIG (reference sequence). CDR3: CAWSVLSGSSYRSDTQYF. CDR3 DNA, as far as it was read: TGTGCCTGGAGTGTTCTTAGCGGGAGCTCCTATAGGTCAGATACG. The full variable domain, completed using reference TRBV30 and TRBJ2-3, is SQTIHQWPATLVQPVGSPLSLECTVEGTSNPNLYWYRQAAGRGLQLLFYSVGIGQISSEVPQNLSASRPQDRQFILSSKKLLLSDSGFYLCAWSVLSGSSYRSDTQYFGPGTRLTVL.

Note on this clone: The read finishes 3 residues shy of the CDR3 end, and the germline J gene is used to complete it. The chain is built from TRBV2 and TRBJ1-4; maybe TRBD1 (6 bases). V was trimmed by 8 bases and J by 3 bases, leaving 19 bases between them. The CDR3 is 16 amino acids. Germline loops: CDR1 SNHLY, CDR2 FYNNEI. This CDR3 is CASGISNRASNEKLFF. The part of the CDR3 DNA that was read is TGTGCCAGCGGAATTTCAAACAGGGCATCTAATGAAAAA.

About this clone: The CDR3 extends 3 residues past the end of the read, so its final part is completed from the germline J gene. The chain joins TRBV7-9 to TRBJ2-1; D call uncertain. This CDR3 is 12 amino acids long. Germline assignment: CDR1 SEHNR and CDR2 FQNEAQ (reference sequence). V was clipped by 3 bases and J by 5 bases, with 5 bases between them. The CDR3 loop reads CASSFDNNEQFF. Partial CDR3 DNA: TGTGCCAGCAGCTTCGACAACAATGAG.

With respect to this clone: The read stops 3 residues short of the end of the CDR3; the missing end is completed from the germline J gene. This rearrangement joins TRBV23-1 to TRBJ2-7, with D possibly matching TRBD2 (6 bases). TRBV23-1 is given ORF status, its function remaining uncertain. The CDR3 runs to 16 residues. The V and J ends lost 7 bases and 6 bases respectively, with 25 bases between them. The CDR3 bases that were read are TGCGCCAGCACCCACCTTCCCGGGCGGGGAGCCGCCGAG. It is translated as CASTHLPGRGAAE. The complete CDR3 reads CASTHLPGRGAAEQYF.

A word on this clone: Read sequence stops 3 residues before the CDR3 end, and the germline J gene provides the missing end. V gene TRBV10-1 combines with J gene TRBJ2-2, with 11 bases fitting TRBD1. This CDR3 is built from 15 residues. The germline CDR1 and CDR2 sequences are WNHNN and SYGVQD (reference sequence). The J segment lost 4 bases and the V segment lost 2 bases, leaving 0 bases of the junction unmatched. CDR3 sequence reads: CASSEGTGGTGELFF. Incomplete CDR3 DNA: TGCGCCAGCAGTGAGGGGACAGGGGGCACCGGGGAG.

About this clone: The missing CDR3 end, 3 residues past where the read stops, is filled in from the germline J gene. J is TRBJ2-7 and V is TRBV10-3; 11 bases align to TRBD2. J gave up 4 bases and V 2 bases, and 1 base lay outside the gene matches. The CDR3 covers 14 residues. Germline V gene lookup returns CDR1 ENHRY and CDR2 SYGVKD. Partial CDR3 DNA: TGTGCCATCAGTGAGACTAGCGGGAGATACGAG. It specifies CAISETSGRYE. The full CDR3 sequence reads CAISETSGRYEQYF.

Comment on this clone: The CDR3 end falls 3 residues outside the read, so it is completed with the germline J gene. V gene TRBV5-1 combines with J gene TRBJ2-7; D may be TRBD1 (6 bases). The V and J ends lost 0 bases and 1 base respectively, with 8 bases between them. The CDR3 has 14 residues. The germline V gene encodes CDR1 SGHRS and CDR2 YFSETQ. The CDR3 is CASSLERGSYEQYF. The sequenced part of the CDR3 DNA is TGCGCCAGCAGCTTGGAGAGGGGGTCCTACGAG.

In the case of this clone: Sequencing ends 3 residues short of the CDR3 end; the germline J gene provides the rest. V usage is TRBV19 and J usage is TRBJ1-2; D unresolved. CDR3 size: 13 residues. Looked up from germline, CDR1 is LNHDA and CDR2 is SQIVND (reference sequence). V dropped 3 bases and J dropped 7 bases, with 12 bases sitting between them. Partial CDR3 DNA: TGTGCCAGTAGTATTCGTAGCTATGGTGGC. It specifies CASSIRSYGG. From start to end, the CDR3 is CASSIRSYGGYTF.

A note on this clone: The read ends 3 residues shy of where the CDR3 ends; the end is completed using the germline J gene. The chain employs TRBV5-1 and TRBJ2-3; TRBD2 matches at 7 bases. The length of the CDR3 is 14 residues. With V trimmed by 3 bases and J by 3 bases, 4 bases remained unmatched. Germline CDR1 is SGHRS and CDR2 is YFSETQ. CDR3 amino acids: CASSSGLETDTQYF. The DNA read from the CDR3 is TGCGCCAGCAGCTCAGGACTAGAGACAGATACG. The full variable domain, with the rest looked up from reference TRBV5-1 and TRBJ2-3, is KAGVTQTPRYLIKTRGQQVTLSCSPISGHRSVSWYQQTPGQGLQFLFEYFSETQRNKGNFPGRFSGRQFSNSRSEMNVSTLELGDSALYLCASSSGLETDTQYFGPGTRLTVL.

A note on this clone: With the read ending 3 residues before the CDR3 end, the germline J gene is used to fill in that end. J is TRBJ2-2 and V is TRBV29-1; 8 positions agree with TRBD2. The CDR3 is 15 amino acids. Trimming cost V 4 bases and J 1 base; bases outside gene matches: 5. Germline V CDR1 and CDR2: SQVTM, ANQGSEA. The CDR3 sequence is CSVVSRGENTGELFF. Incomplete CDR3 DNA: TGCAGCGTTGTATCGCGGGGGGAGAACACCGGGGAG.

A note on this clone: From the germline J gene comes the end of the CDR3, since the read stops 3 residues before it. This sequence joins TRBV20-1 and TRBJ2-7; TRBD2 might be the D (7 bases). This CDR3 is 13 amino acids long. Trimming removed 5 bases from V and 6 bases from J, with 17 bases in between. CDR1 and CDR2 from the germline V gene are DFQATT and SNEGSKA (reference sequence). CDR3 DNA (partial): TGCAGTGCTTTTAGGGGGGTAGCGGGCGAG. This translates into CSAFRGVAGE. The whole CDR3 protein reads CSAFRGVAGEQYF.

In the case of this clone: The DNA ends 3 residues before the CDR3 does, and the rest of the CDR3 is filled in from the germline J gene. The chain joins TRBV10-1 to TRBJ1-6; D might be TRBD1 (6 bases). V was trimmed by 10 bases and J by 7 bases, leaving 11 bases between them. Germline CDR1 WNHNN, CDR2 SYGVQD (reference sequence). CDR3 length: 12 residues. Incomplete CDR3 DNA: TGCGCCACCTCGAGGGGGAATTCACCC. This translates into CATSRGNSP. The complete CDR3 sequence is CATSRGNSPLHF.

With regard to this clone: The read stops 3 residues short of the end of the CDR3; the missing end is completed from the germline J gene. V is TRBV7-2 and J is TRBJ1-2; perhaps TRBD1 as D (5 bases). CDR3 length equals 11 residues. CDR1 and CDR2 from the germline V gene are SGHTA and FQGNSA. The V end lost 7 bases, the J end lost 7 bases, and 10 bases lay between the germline ends. The sequenced part of the CDR3 DNA is TGTGCCAGCAAAGGGGCTGGTGGC. It encodes CASKGAGG. The entire CDR3 protein reads CASKGAGGYTF.

A word on this clone: The read stops 3 residues short of the end of the CDR3; the missing end is completed from the germline J gene. V gene TRBV20-1 combines with J gene TRBJ2-1; D unresolved. CDR1 and CDR2 from the germline V gene are DFQATT and SNEGSKA (reference sequence). The V gene lost 6 bases and the J gene lost 0 bases, with 12 bases spanning the gap. The CDR3 length is 14 residues. The CDR3 sequence: CSAPRASSYNEQFF. The sequenced CDR3 bases are TGCAGTGCCCCCCGTGCTAGCTCCTACAATGAG.

On this clone: The CDR3 end is not reached by the read, which stops 3 residues before it; the germline J gene fills it in. The chain employs TRBV7-2 and TRBJ1-2, with D possibly matching TRBD1 (6 bases). Trimming left V 4 bases short and J 7 bases short, with 10 bases between. The CDR3 length is 12 residues. Germline V CDR1 and CDR2: SGHTA, FQGNSA. The CDR3 reads CASSSTRGGYTF. The sequenced part of the CDR3 DNA is TGTGCCAGCAGCTCGACCAGGGGTGGC. The variable domain in full, completed from reference TRBV7-2 and TRBJ1-2, reads GAGVSQSPSNKVTEKGKDVELRCDPISGHTALYWYRQSLGQGLEFLIYFQGNSAPDKSGLPSDRFSAERTGGSVSTLTIQRTQQEDSAVYLCASSSTRGGYTFGSGTRLTVV.

The CDR3 bases that were read are TGTGCCAGCAGCTTAGGGGTGGGGGGGCTAAATGAG. This sequence encodes CASSLGVGGLNE. The whole CDR3 is CASSLGVGGLNEQFF. This chain uses TRBV7-8 with TRBJ2-1, with D maybe TRBD2 (7 bases). The sequence runs out 3 residues before the end of the CDR3; the remainder is reconstructed from the germline J gene. Germline CDR1 is SGHVS and CDR2 is FQNEAQ. V was shortened by 1 base and J by 7 bases, with 14 bases between the two germline ends. The CDR3 consists of 15 residues.

Notes on this clone: The CDR3 goes on 3 residues after the read ends, and that part is filled in from the germline J gene. The rearrangement links TRBV11-2 to TRBJ1-2, with 11 bases identical to TRBD1. Germline-derived CDR1 and CDR2 are SGHAT and FQNNGV. The CDR3 extends over 15 amino acids. V lost 7 bases, J lost 3 bases, and 7 bases stayed unmatched. The covered CDR3 bases are TGTGCCAGCACCCCCGGACAGGGGGCCCACTATGGC. Translation gives CASTPGQGAHYG. The CDR3 in its entirety is CASTPGQGAHYGYTF.

On this clone: The read falls 3 residues short of the CDR3 end, and the missing part is taken from the germline J gene. The chain recombines TRBV5-1 with TRBJ2-3; 9 bases match TRBD1. Trimming at V came to 3 bases and at J to 8 bases, leaving 7 bases not matched to a gene. This CDR3 contains 14 residues. The V gene's germline CDR1 is SGHRS and CDR2 YFSETQ. Partial CDR3 DNA: TGCGCCAGCAGCTATGACAGGGGGTCAGCTACG. As protein: CASSYDRGSAT. The full CDR3 reads CASSYDRGSATQYF.

As concerns this clone: The junction shows a germline mismatch at one end, possibly a read error. Read sequence stops 3 residues before the CDR3 end, and the germline J gene provides the missing end. This sample includes further DNA sequences coding for the same CDR3. The chain links TRBV19 to TRBJ2-3; 13 bases are a match to TRBD2. Germline assignment: CDR1 LNHDA and CDR2 SQIVND (reference sequence). The CDR3 runs 15 residues. Partial CDR3 DNA: TGCGCCAGTAGCCCGGGACTAGCGGGGAGAGATACG. Its protein product is CASSPGLAGRDT. The whole CDR3 region reads CASSPGLAGRDTQYF.

Notes on this clone: The read terminates 3 residues before the CDR3 end, so the remaining end is supplied by the germline J gene. The V gene is TRBV28, the J gene TRBJ1-2; the match to TRBD1 covers 8 bases. This CDR3 is 15 amino acids long. The germline V gene has CDR1 MDHEN and CDR2 SYDVKM. The V and J ends lost 2 bases and 4 bases, in that order; junction bases with no gene match: 6. The CDR3 loop reads CASSLRTGRGYGYTF. The covered CDR3 bases are TGTGCCAGCAGTTTAAGGACAGGGAGGGGCTATGGC.

A note on this clone: The sequence runs out 3 residues before the end of the CDR3; the remainder is reconstructed from the germline J gene. The rearrangement links TRBV14 to TRBJ2-7; 9 positions match TRBD1. The CDR3 runs 16 residues. Germline V gene lookup returns CDR1 SGHDN and CDR2 FVKESK. V trimming: 4 bases; J trimming: 2 bases; junction bases outside the gene matches: 9. The CDR3 sequence is CASSRFGWDRAYEQYF. CDR3 bases read: TGTGCCAGCAGCCGTTTCGGTTGGGACAGGGCCTACGAG.

Concerning this clone: The read ends 3 residues early relative to the CDR3; the germline J gene fills the gap. This rearrangement joins TRBV18 to TRBJ2-1; TRBD1 matches at 8 bases. Per germline, CDR1 KGHSH and CDR2 LQKENI. Losses at the gene ends were 4 bases for V and 3 bases for J; bases not matched to a gene: 5. CDR3 length equals 15 residues. The CDR3 reads CASSRRQGIYNEQFF. CDR3 DNA (partial): TGTGCCAGCTCACGGAGACAGGGGATCTACAATGAG.

Notes on this clone: Read data end 3 residues before the CDR3 end; the end is taken from the germline J gene. The chain joins TRBV5-1 to TRBJ1-3, with D maybe TRBD1 (6 bases). V was trimmed by 0 bases and J by 2 bases, leaving 6 bases between them. This CDR3 region has 14 residues. CDR1 is SGHRS, CDR2 YFSETQ, per germline. The CDR3 loop reads CASSLDRAGNTIYF. Incomplete CDR3 DNA: TGCGCCAGCAGCTTGGACAGGGCTGGAAACACC.

Turning to this clone: The observed sequence ends 3 residues before the CDR3 terminus, with the missing tail filled in from the germline J gene. This sequence joins TRBV20-1 and TRBJ1-6, with TRBD1 matching 7 bases. The CDR3 is made up of 15 amino acids. V lost 2 bases and J lost 7; bases outside the gene matches: 8. Germline-derived CDR1 and CDR2 are DFQATT and SNEGSKA (reference sequence). The CDR3 loop is CSARPRQGGNSPLHF. CDR3 DNA, as far as it was read: TGCAGTGCTAGACCCCGACAGGGAGGCAATTCACCC.

Concerning this clone itself: The read halts 3 residues ahead of the CDR3 end, with the missing end drawn from the germline J gene. The rearrangement joins TRBV2 to TRBJ1-4, with a possible D match to TRBD1 (5 bases). Germline V gene sequence: CDR1 SNHLY, CDR2 FYNNEI. This CDR3 is built from 11 residues. CDR3 region: CASSWDSELFF. Incomplete CDR3 DNA: TGTGCCAGCAGTTGGGACTCGGAA. The variable domain in full, completed from reference TRBV2 and TRBJ1-4, reads EPEVTQTPSHQVTQMGQEVILRCVPISNHLYFYWYRQILGQKVEFLVSFYNNEISEKSEIFDDQFSVERPDGSNFTLKIRSTKLEDSAMYFCASSWDSELFFGSGTQLSVL.